This is a list of T cell receptor beta chains from one sample in a study of cytomegalovirus exposure and HLA in healthy donors. Only in-frame clones appear in the TCRdb table, and some are missing; sequencing was by immunoSEQ multiplex PCR. This sample has about 260,000 clones, with about 90% found just once. The specimen sequenced was PBMCs. The receptors here all came from a woman younger than 45 in good health and CMV-seronegative. Each CDR3 is given with its conserved first and last residue. A D gene is named only where the DNA matches it firmly. Size values are once, few and many counts, or a class for expanded clones, and some rows have none.

J gene: TRBJ2-1; clone size: -; D gene: TRBD2; V gene: TRBV29-1; CDR3 protein: CSVEDPRGLAGGYEQFF; CDR3 DNA: TGCAGCGTTGAAGATCCTCGAGGACTAGCGGGAGGCTATGAGCAGTTCTTC
J gene: TRBJ2-7; clone size: -; D gene: TRBD2; V gene: TRBV29-1; CDR3 protein: CSVEGTSGSVYEQYF; CDR3 DNA: TGCAGCGTTGAAGGGACTAGCGGGAGTGTTTACGAGCAGTACTTC
J gene: TRBJ1-2; clone size: -; D gene: -; V gene: TRBV19; CDR3 protein: CASLTDYGYTF; CDR3 DNA: TGTGCCAGTTTGACAGACTATGGCTACACCTTC
J gene: TRBJ1-4; clone size: few; D gene: TRBD1; V gene: TRBV5-1; CDR3 protein: CASSPQTGGNNEKLFF; CDR3 DNA: TGCGCCAGCAGCCCGCAGACAGGGGGGAATAATGAAAAACTGTTTTTT
J gene: TRBJ2-1; clone size: -; D gene: -; V gene: TRBV6-4; CDR3 protein: CASSDRLYNEQFF; CDR3 DNA: TGTGCCAGCAGTGACCGATTATACAATGAGCAGTTCTTC
J gene: TRBJ2-1; clone size: -; D gene: -; V gene: TRBV11-3; CDR3 protein: CASSSGGVVNEQFF; CDR3 DNA: TGTGCCAGCAGCTCAGGGGGGGTGGTCAATGAGCAGTTCTTC
J gene: TRBJ2-7; clone size: once; D gene: -; V gene: TRBV6-5; CDR3 protein: CASSYRQSYEQYF; CDR3 DNA: TGTGCCAGCAGTTACCGACAGTCCTACGAGCAGTACTTC
J gene: TRBJ2-6; clone size: -; D gene: TRBD1; V gene: TRBV7-3; CDR3 protein: CASSLAGTGSSGANVLTF; CDR3 DNA: TGTGCCAGCAGCCTAGCCGGGACAGGCAGCTCTGGGGCCAACGTCCTGACTTTC
J gene: TRBJ1-5; clone size: few; D gene: -; V gene: TRBV6-1; CDR3 protein: CASSVFDNQPQHF; CDR3 DNA: TGTGCCAGCAGTGTATTCGACAATCAGCCCCAGCATTTT
J gene: TRBJ1-4; clone size: -; D gene: -; V gene: TRBV19; CDR3 protein: CASSMSGGAGEKLFF; CDR3 DNA: TGTGCCAGTAGTATGTCTGGGGGCGCGGGTGAAAAACTGTTTTTT
J gene: TRBJ2-7; clone size: -; D gene: -; V gene: TRBV7-9; CDR3 protein: CASSNWPSGYEQYF; CDR3 DNA: TGTGCCAGCAGCAACTGGCCTTCCGGGTACGAGCAGTACTTC
J gene: TRBJ1-5; clone size: -; D gene: -; V gene: TRBV6-1; CDR3 protein: CASSERGSNQPQHF; CDR3 DNA: TGTGCCAGCAGTGAAAGGGGAAGCAATCAGCCCCAGCATTTT
J gene: TRBJ2-7; clone size: -; D gene: -; V gene: TRBV11-1; CDR3 protein: CASSLEWGHYEQYF; CDR3 DNA: TGTGCCAGCAGCTTAGAATGGGGGCACTACGAGCAGTACTTC
J gene: TRBJ2-1; clone size: -; D gene: TRBD2; V gene: TRBV7-3; CDR3 protein: CASSPISGSSYNEQFF; CDR3 DNA: TGTGCCAGCAGCCCCATTAGCGGGAGCTCCTACAATGAGCAGTTCTTC
J gene: TRBJ2-1; clone size: -; D gene: -; V gene: TRBV11-2; CDR3 protein: CASSFRWEDSSYNEQFF; CDR3 DNA: TGTGCCAGCAGCTTTAGGTGGGAAGACAGTTCCTACAATGAGCAGTTCTTC
J gene: TRBJ1-1; clone size: -; D gene: TRBD1; V gene: TRBV5-6; CDR3 protein: CASSFYSGGEAFF; CDR3 DNA: TGTGCCAGCAGCTTTTATTCAGGGGGTGAAGCTTTCTTT
J gene: TRBJ2-7; clone size: -; D gene: TRBD1; V gene: TRBV5-1; CDR3 protein: CASSLDRGSYEQYF; CDR3 DNA: TGCGCCAGCAGCTTGGACAGGGGGTCTTACGAGCAGTACTTC
J gene: TRBJ1-2; clone size: -; D gene: -; V gene: TRBV15; CDR3 protein: CATSRVGTNYGYTF; CDR3 DNA: TGTGCCACCAGCAGAGTGGGGACTAACTATGGCTACACCTTC
J gene: TRBJ2-3; clone size: -; D gene: TRBD2; V gene: TRBV6-6; CDR3 protein: CASSYGDYPSTDTQYF; CDR3 DNA: TGTGCCAGCAGTTACGGGGACTACCCAAGCACAGATACGCAGTATTTT
J gene: TRBJ2-7; clone size: -; D gene: TRBD1; V gene: TRBV7-9; CDR3 protein: CASSSTGVRHEQYF; CDR3 DNA: TGTGCCAGCAGCTCAACAGGGGTTCGGCACGAGCAGTACTTC
J gene: TRBJ2-7; clone size: -; D gene: TRBD2; V gene: TRBV13; CDR3 protein: CASRLGRSGEQYF; CDR3 DNA: TGTGCCAGCAGACTCGGGAGGTCGGGGGAGCAGTACTTC
J gene: TRBJ2-5; clone size: -; D gene: TRBD2; V gene: TRBV7-6; CDR3 protein: CASSLGGGRQETQYF; CDR3 DNA: TGTGCCAGCAGCTTAGGAGGCGGGAGGCAAGAGACCCAGTACTTC
J gene: TRBJ2-7; clone size: -; D gene: -; V gene: TRBV28; CDR3 protein: CASNGGRTGEQYF; CDR3 DNA: TGTGCCAGCAATGGGGGTCGGACGGGTGAGCAGTACTTC
J gene: TRBJ1-4; clone size: -; D gene: -; V gene: TRBV4-1; CDR3 protein: CASSLIRTTEDNEKLFF; CDR3 DNA: TGCGCCAGCAGTCTTATTAGAACGACAGAAGATAATGAAAAACTGTTTTTT
J gene: TRBJ2-5; clone size: -; D gene: TRBD2; V gene: TRBV5-1; CDR3 protein: CASSLSGSQETQYF; CDR3 DNA: TGCGCCAGCAGTTTGAGCGGGAGCCAAGAGACCCAGTACTTC
J gene: TRBJ2-3; clone size: -; D gene: -; V gene: TRBV20-1; CDR3 protein: CSARSGSTQYF; CDR3 DNA: TGCAGTGCTAGATCTGGGAGTACGCAGTATTTT
J gene: TRBJ2-1; clone size: -; D gene: -; V gene: TRBV2; CDR3 protein: CASSDAPWGFF; CDR3 DNA: TGTGCCAGCAGTGACGCCCCCTGGGGGTTCTTC
J gene: TRBJ1-1; clone size: -; D gene: TRBD1; V gene: TRBV2; CDR3 protein: CASSVEQGANTEAFF; CDR3 DNA: TGTGCCAGCAGTGTAGAACAGGGGGCTAACACTGAAGCTTTCTTT
J gene: TRBJ1-4; clone size: -; D gene: -; V gene: TRBV11-3; CDR3 protein: CASSLGTANEKLFF; CDR3 DNA: TGTGCCAGCAGCTTGGGGACGGCGAATGAAAAACTGTTTTTT
J gene: TRBJ2-1; clone size: -; D gene: TRBD1; V gene: TRBV11-3; CDR3 protein: CASSPILTGVNEQFF; CDR3 DNA: TGTGCCAGCAGCCCCATCCTGACAGGGGTCAATGAGCAGTTCTTC
J gene: TRBJ2-3; clone size: -; D gene: TRBD2; V gene: TRBV7-2; CDR3 protein: CASSLASSGRNTQYF; CDR3 DNA: TGTGCCAGCAGCTTAGCTTCTAGCGGGAGAAATACGCAGTATTTT
J gene: TRBJ2-6; clone size: -; D gene: -; V gene: TRBV7-6; CDR3 protein: CASSDIFQDSGANVLTF; CDR3 DNA: TGTGCCAGCAGCGATATATTTCAGGACTCTGGGGCCAACGTCCTGACTTTC
J gene: TRBJ2-1; clone size: -; D gene: -; V gene: TRBV2; CDR3 protein: CASSESMTSNEQFF; CDR3 DNA: TGTGCCAGCAGTGAATCGATGACTAGCAATGAGCAGTTCTTC
J gene: TRBJ1-1; clone size: -; D gene: -; V gene: TRBV7-2; CDR3 protein: CASSLALGLKNTEAFF; CDR3 DNA: TGTGCCAGCAGCTTAGCTTTAGGGTTGAAGAACACTGAAGCTTTCTTT
J gene: TRBJ2-7; clone size: -; D gene: -; V gene: TRBV5-1; CDR3 protein: CASSLNRQAPGEQYF; CDR3 DNA: TGCGCCAGCAGCTTGAACCGGCAGGCCCCGGGTGAGCAGTACTTC
J gene: TRBJ1-3; clone size: -; D gene: -; V gene: TRBV2; CDR3 protein: CASRRGAGSGNTIYF; CDR3 DNA: TGTGCCAGCAGGAGGGGCGCAGGGTCTGGAAACACCATATATTTT
J gene: TRBJ1-2; clone size: -; D gene: TRBD1; V gene: TRBV19; CDR3 protein: CASSSDRAYGYTF; CDR3 DNA: TGTGCCAGTAGTAGCGACAGGGCTTATGGCTACACCTTC
J gene: TRBJ2-7; clone size: -; D gene: TRBD1; V gene: TRBV13; CDR3 protein: CASSLGRGWEQYF; CDR3 DNA: TGTGCCAGCAGCTTAGGCAGGGGGTGGGAGCAGTACTTC
J gene: TRBJ2-7; clone size: -; D gene: TRBD2; V gene: TRBV28; CDR3 protein: CASSPGGAYEQYF; CDR3 DNA: TGTGCCAGCAGTCCTGGGGGGGCCTACGAGCAGTACTTC
J gene: TRBJ2-7; clone size: -; D gene: -; V gene: TRBV11-2; CDR3 protein: CASSFNRDASYEQYF; CDR3 DNA: TGTGCCAGCAGTTTTAACCGGGACGCCAGCTACGAGCAGTACTTC
J gene: TRBJ2-1; clone size: -; D gene: -; V gene: TRBV6-6; CDR3 protein: CASTLRETGLGEQFF; CDR3 DNA: TGTGCCAGCACCCTAAGGGAAACAGGGTTGGGTGAGCAGTTCTTC
J gene: TRBJ2-5; clone size: -; D gene: TRBD1; V gene: TRBV5-1; CDR3 protein: CASSPGDRGTGETQYF; CDR3 DNA: TGCGCCAGCAGCCCGGGGGACAGGGGCACCGGGGAGACCCAGTACTTC
J gene: TRBJ2-3; clone size: -; D gene: -; V gene: TRBV7-7; CDR3 protein: CASSLDYATDTQYF; CDR3 DNA: TGTGCCAGCAGCTTAGACTACGCCACAGATACGCAGTATTTT